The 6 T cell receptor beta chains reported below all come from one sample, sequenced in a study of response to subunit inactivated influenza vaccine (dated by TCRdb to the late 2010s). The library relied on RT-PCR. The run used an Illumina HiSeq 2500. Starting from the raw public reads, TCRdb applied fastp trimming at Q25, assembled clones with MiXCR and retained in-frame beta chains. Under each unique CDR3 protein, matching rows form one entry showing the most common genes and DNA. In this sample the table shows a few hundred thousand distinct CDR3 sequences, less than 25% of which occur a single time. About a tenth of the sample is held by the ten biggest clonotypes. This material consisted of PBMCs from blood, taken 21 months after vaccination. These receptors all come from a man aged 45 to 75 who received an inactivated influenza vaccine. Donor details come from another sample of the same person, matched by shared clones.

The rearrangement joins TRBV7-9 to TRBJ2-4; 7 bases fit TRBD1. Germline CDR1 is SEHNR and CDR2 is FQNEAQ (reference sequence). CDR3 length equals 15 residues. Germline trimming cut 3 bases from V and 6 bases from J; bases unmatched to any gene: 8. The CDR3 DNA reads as TGTGCCAGCAGCTTCAGACAGGGTGGGGGAAACATTCAGTACTTC. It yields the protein CASSFRQGGGNIQYF.

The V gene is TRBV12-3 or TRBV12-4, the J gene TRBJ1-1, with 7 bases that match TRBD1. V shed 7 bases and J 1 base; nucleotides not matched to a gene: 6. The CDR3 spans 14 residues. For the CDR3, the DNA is TGTGCCAGCACCCTAGGGGGCCAGAACACTGAAGCTTTCTTT. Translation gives CASTLGGQNTEAFF.

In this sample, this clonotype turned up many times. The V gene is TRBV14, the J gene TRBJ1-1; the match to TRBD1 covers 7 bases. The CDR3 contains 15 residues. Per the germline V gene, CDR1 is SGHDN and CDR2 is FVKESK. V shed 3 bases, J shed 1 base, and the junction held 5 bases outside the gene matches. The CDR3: CASSHYRGQNTEAFF. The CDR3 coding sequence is TGTGCCAGCAGCCATTACAGGGGACAGAACACTGAAGCTTTCTTT. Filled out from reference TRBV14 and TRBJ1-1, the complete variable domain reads EAGVTQFPSHSVIEKGQTVTLRCDPISGHDNLYWYRRVMGKEIKFLLHFVKESKQDESGMPNNRFLAERTGGTYSTLKVQPAELEDSGVYFCASSHYRGQNTEAFFGQGTRLTVV.

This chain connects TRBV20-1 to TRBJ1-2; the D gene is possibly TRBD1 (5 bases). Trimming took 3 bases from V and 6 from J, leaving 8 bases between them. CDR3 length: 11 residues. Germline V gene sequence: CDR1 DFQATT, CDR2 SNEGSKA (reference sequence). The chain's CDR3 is CSASAGHGYTF. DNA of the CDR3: TGCAGTGCTAGCGCGGGGCATGGCTACACCTTC.

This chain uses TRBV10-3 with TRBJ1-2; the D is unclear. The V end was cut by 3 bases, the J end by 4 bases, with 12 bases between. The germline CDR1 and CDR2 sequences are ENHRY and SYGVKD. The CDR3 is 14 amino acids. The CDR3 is CAISETDLGYGYTF. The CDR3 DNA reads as TGTGCCATCAGTGAAACAGATTTGGGCTATGGCTACACCTTC.

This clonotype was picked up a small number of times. The DNA for the CDR3 is TGCAGTGCTATGCGGGGAACGAACACTGAAGCTTTCTTT. Protein product: CSAMRGTNTEAFF. The V and J genes are TRBV20-1 and TRBJ1-1; D uncertain. The V gene lost 4 bases and the J gene lost 1 base, with 10 bases spanning the gap. CDR1 and CDR2 from the germline V gene are DFQATT and SNEGSKA (reference sequence). This CDR3 spans 13 amino acids.